A selection of T cell receptor beta chains follows, all from one sample in a study of blood T cell repertoires in COVID-19. TCRdb's table, derived via immunoSEQ multiplex PCR, lists solely in-frame clones and lacks some. The table lists roughly 52,000 clones, 80% to 90% of them singletons. The source material was peripheral blood. The source is a human donor in a cohort sampled during active COVID-19. Each CDR3 is given with its conserved first and last residue. D genes are given only for firm matches. Size tells how often a clone was seen (once, few, many) or the class of an expanded clone, and some rows leave it out.

TRBD1 | TRBJ2-5 | . | TRBV30 | CAWSLTTGGETQYF | TGTGCCTGGAGTCTTACGACAGGGGGAGAGACCCAGTACTTC
TRBD1 | TRBJ1-5 | . | TRBV28 | CASSTTGASNQPQHF | TGTGCCAGCAGTACCACAGGGGCTAGCAATCAGCCCCAGCATTTT
TRBD2 | TRBJ2-1 | . | TRBV7-3 | CASSPMTSGNEQFF | TGTGCCAGCAGCCCTATGACTAGCGGCAATGAGCAGTTCTTC
TRBD2 | TRBJ2-1 | . | TRBV5-4 | CASSPGRGTGNEQFF | TGTGCCAGCAGCCCTGGGCGGGGGACGGGGAATGAGCAGTTCTTC
TRBD1 | TRBJ1-2 | . | TRBV10-3 | CAIMATGSGYTF | TGTGCCATCATGGCGACAGGGTCCGGCTACACCTTC
TRBD2 | TRBJ2-7 | . | TRBV9 | CASSVLAGDYEQYF | TGTGCCAGCAGCGTACTAGCGGGGGACTACGAGCAGTACTTC
TRBD1 | TRBJ2-5 | . | TRBV18 | CASSPRRRQGAGETQYF | TGTGCCAGCTCCCCAAGAAGAAGGCAGGGGGCCGGAGAGACCCAGTACTTC
TRBD1 | TRBJ1-2 | . | TRBV18 | CASTPGQGAYGYTF | TGTGCCAGCACCCCGGGACAGGGGGCCTATGGCTACACCTTC
. | TRBJ1-5 | . | TRBV6-2/TRBV6-3 | CASSPRTAQPQHF | TGTGCCAGCAGTCCCCGGACAGCTCAGCCCCAGCATTTT
TRBD2 | TRBJ2-7 | . | TRBV3-1/TRBV3-2 | CASSPPSGPYEQYF | TGTGCCAGCAGCCCACCTAGCGGTCCCTACGAGCAGTACTTC
. | TRBJ1-1 | . | TRBV11-2 | CASSFPRTDWGTEAFF | TGTGCCAGCAGCTTCCCCCGGACAGACTGGGGAACTGAAGCTTTCTTT
TRBD2 | TRBJ2-1 | . | TRBV4-2 | CASSQDASGGPGNEQFF | TGTGCCAGCAGCCAGGATGCTAGCGGGGGGCCAGGCAATGAGCAGTTCTTC
. | TRBJ1-2 | . | TRBV12-2 | CASRSGPTASWGYGGYTF | TGTGCAAGTCGCTCCGGGCCGACAGCAAGTTGGGGCTATGGTGGCTACACCTTC
TRBD1 | TRBJ2-5 | . | TRBV15 | CATSRNRGPETQYF | TGTGCCACCAGCAGAAACAGGGGGCCAGAGACCCAGTACTTC
TRBD1 | TRBJ1-4 | . | TRBV5-4 | CAGGTDLVSEKLFF | TGTGCCGGCGGGACAGACTTGGTTAGTGAAAAACTGTTTTTT
TRBD1 | TRBJ2-7 | . | TRBV5-6 | CASRVAGPGQGGHEQYF | TGTGCCAGCAGAGTCGCGGGGCCGGGACAGGGGGGCCACGAGCAGTACTTC
. | TRBJ1-3 | . | TRBV19 | CASSIRTVSGNTIYF | TGTGCCAGTAGTATAAGGACAGTCTCTGGAAACACCATATATTTT
. | TRBJ1-3 | . | TRBV19 | CASSITTFSGNTIYF | TGTGCCAGTAGTATTACAACCTTCTCTGGAAACACCATATATTTT
. | TRBJ2-7 | . | TRBV7-3 | CASSPTGISYEQYF | TGTGCCAGCAGCCCTACAGGCATCTCCTACGAGCAGTACTTC
. | TRBJ1-1 | once | TRBV7-3 | CASSLWGGTEAFF | TGTGCCAGCAGCTTGTGGGGAGGGACTGAAGCTTTCTTT
. | TRBJ1-1 | . | TRBV7-9 | CASSFMDSLNTEAFF | TGTGCCAGCAGTTTCATGGACAGCTTGAACACTGAAGCTTTCTTT
. | TRBJ2-3 | . | TRBV5-1 | CASKGASTDTQYF | TGCGCCAGCAAAGGGGCTAGCACAGATACGCAGTATTTT
. | TRBJ2-2 | once | TRBV5-4 | CASSLGQGNTGELFF | TGTGCCAGCAGCTTGGGGCAGGGGAACACCGGGGAGCTGTTTTTT
. | TRBJ1-4 | . | TRBV7-2 | CASSFGGTGGEKLFF | TGTGCCAGCAGCTTTGGGGGGACCGGGGGGGAAAAACTGTTTTTT
. | TRBJ1-2 | few | TRBV12-3/TRBV12-4 | CASSFSSNYGYTF | TGTGCCAGCAGTTTTTCCTCTAACTATGGCTACACCTTC
. | TRBJ1-2 | few | TRBV5-6 | CASSPVQRGTNYGYTF | TGTGCCAGCAGCCCTGTACAAAGGGGTACTAACTATGGCTACACCTTC
. | TRBJ2-7 | . | TRBV5-1 | CASRNDNYEQYF | TGCGCCAGCAGAAATGACAACTACGAGCAGTACTTC
. | TRBJ1-6 | few | TRBV9 | CASGANSPLHF | TGTGCCAGCGGGGCTAATTCACCCCTCCACTTT
. | TRBJ1-3 | . | TRBV13 | CASSLVDTSSGNTIYF | TGTGCCAGCAGCTTAGTGGACACGAGCTCTGGAAACACCATATATTTT
. | TRBJ2-7 | few | TRBV2 | CASSEQPALSEQYF | TGTGCCAGCAGTGAACAACCCGCCCTATCCGAGCAGTACTTC
. | TRBJ2-6 | . | TRBV18 | CASSPMESGANVLTF | TGTGCCAGCTCACCAATGGAGTCTGGGGCCAACGTCCTGACTTTC
. | TRBJ1-6 | . | TRBV2 | CASSPPRSYNSPLHF | TGTGCCAGCAGTCCCCCCAGGTCATATAATTCACCCCTCCACTTT
. | TRBJ1-5 | . | TRBV25-1 | CASSDGDQPQHF | TGTGCCAGCAGTGATGGAGATCAGCCCCAGCATTTT
. | TRBJ1-1 | once | TRBV12-3/TRBV12-4 | CASRLGSGEAFF | TGTGCCAGCAGACTGGGGAGCGGTGAAGCTTTCTTT
. | TRBJ1-4 | once | TRBV29-1 | CSAGQRREKLFF | TGCAGCGCCGGACAGCGCCGGGAAAAACTGTTTTTT
TRBD2 | TRBJ2-5 | once | TRBV7-9 | CASSPRTSALKETQYF | TGTGCCAGCAGCCCCCGGACTAGCGCGCTCAAAGAGACCCAGTACTTC
. | TRBJ1-5 | . | TRBV5-6 | CASSTLQGTQPQHF | TGTGCCAGCAGCACGCTCCAGGGAACTCAGCCCCAGCATTTT
. | TRBJ2-7 | . | TRBV11-2 | CASSPDLTTSYEQYF | TGTGCCAGCAGCCCAGACTTAACTACCTCCTACGAGCAGTACTTC
. | TRBJ2-7 | . | TRBV3-1/TRBV3-2 | CASSQDHSTYEQYF | TGTGCCAGCAGCCAAGACCACTCGACCTACGAGCAGTACTTC
. | TRBJ1-3 | . | TRBV6-5 | CASRSSSGNTIYF | TGTGCCAGCAGATCCAGCTCTGGAAACACCATATATTTT
. | TRBJ1-2 | . | TRBV6-5 | CASSYQAAGNYGYTF | TGTGCCAGCAGTTACCAGGCGGCGGGTAACTATGGCTACACCTTC
. | TRBJ1-2 | . | TRBV12-3/TRBV12-4 | CASSLGGNGYTF | TGTGCCAGCAGTTTGGGCGGGAATGGCTACACCTTC
. | TRBJ1-1 | . | TRBV30 | CAWSAEGVEAFF | TGTGCCTGGAGTGCCGAGGGGGTTGAAGCTTTCTTT
. | TRBJ2-2 | . | TRBV6-5 | CASPSPLANTGELFF | TGTGCCAGCCCGTCTCCGCTGGCTAACACCGGGGAGCTGTTTTTT
. | TRBJ2-1 | . | TRBV10-3 | CAISGAYNEQFF | TGTGCCATCAGTGGGGCATACAATGAGCAGTTCTTC
TRBD1 | TRBJ1-4 | . | TRBV7-2 | CASSLTGQGKLFF | TGTGCCAGCAGCCTGACGGGACAGGGAAAACTGTTTTTT
TRBD1 | TRBJ1-2 | . | TRBV6-4 | CASRSNRGPSYGYTF | TGTGCCAGCAGATCAAACAGGGGGCCCTCCTATGGCTACACCTTC
. | TRBJ1-5 | . | TRBV30 | CAWRWNSSNQPQHF | TGTGCCTGGAGATGGAACAGTAGCAATCAGCCCCAGCATTTT
. | TRBJ1-6 | few | TRBV6-5 | CASTTSTQGRTPLHF | TGTGCCAGCACAACCTCGACTCAGGGGCGGACACCCCTCCACTTT
. | TRBJ2-2 | . | TRBV7-2 | CASSYRTGRETGELFF | TGTGCCAGCAGCTACCGGACAGGGAGGGAGACCGGGGAGCTGTTTTTT
. | TRBJ1-1 | . | TRBV27 | CASSVRENTEAFF | TGTGCCAGCAGTGTCCGGGAAAACACTGAAGCTTTCTTT
TRBD1 | TRBJ2-7 | . | TRBV5-4 | CASSSTGTVSYEQYF | TGTGCCAGCAGCTCGACCGGGACAGTATCCTACGAGCAGTACTTC
TRBD2 | TRBJ2-1 | . | TRBV9 | CASSVDPSAGVTYNEQFF | TGTGCCAGCAGCGTAGACCCCAGCGCGGGGGTCACCTACAATGAGCAGTTCTTC
TRBD1 | TRBJ1-6 | once | TRBV9 | CASSPGGDRRGSPLHF | TGTGCCAGCAGCCCAGGCGGGGACAGGAGGGGGTCACCCCTCCACTTT
. | TRBJ2-2 | . | TRBV4-3 | CASSQDAFRELFF | TGCGCCAGCAGCCAAGATGCGTTTAGGGAGCTGTTTTTT
TRBD2 | TRBJ2-1 | . | TRBV30 | CAWSVRGSGLAGRNEQFF | TGTGCCTGGAGTGTGCGAGGTAGCGGACTAGCGGGGAGAAATGAGCAGTTCTTC
. | TRBJ1-1 | . | TRBV6-2/TRBV6-3 | CASSFSKQGYMNTEAFF | TGTGCCAGCAGTTTTAGTAAACAGGGCTACATGAACACTGAAGCTTTCTTT
TRBD1 | TRBJ2-5 | . | TRBV3-1/TRBV3-2 | CASSHLDRRKETQYF | TGTGCCAGCAGCCACCTGGACAGGAGAAAGGAGACCCAGTACTTC
TRBD1 | TRBJ1-2 | . | TRBV10-3 | CAISELDRDYGYTF | TGTGCCATCAGTGAGTTGGACAGGGACTATGGCTACACCTTC